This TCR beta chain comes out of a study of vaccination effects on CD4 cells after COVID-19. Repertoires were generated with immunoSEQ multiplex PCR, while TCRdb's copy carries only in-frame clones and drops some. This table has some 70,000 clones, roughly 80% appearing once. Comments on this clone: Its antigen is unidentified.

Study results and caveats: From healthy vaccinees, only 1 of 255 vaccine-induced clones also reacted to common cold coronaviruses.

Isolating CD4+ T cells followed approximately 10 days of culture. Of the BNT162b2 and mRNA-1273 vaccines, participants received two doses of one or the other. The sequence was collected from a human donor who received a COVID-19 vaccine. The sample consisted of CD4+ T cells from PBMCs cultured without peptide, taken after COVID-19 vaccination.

The CDR3 region has the DNA TGTGCCAGCAGTGGGCCCATGAACACTGAAGCTTTCTTT. Encoded protein: CASSGPMNTEAFF. V and J are TRBV27 and TRBJ1-1; the D is unclear. CDR3 length: 13 amino acids. Germline assignment: CDR1 MNHEY and CDR2 SMNVEV (reference sequence). V was clipped by 5 bases and J by 0 bases, with 7 bases between them.